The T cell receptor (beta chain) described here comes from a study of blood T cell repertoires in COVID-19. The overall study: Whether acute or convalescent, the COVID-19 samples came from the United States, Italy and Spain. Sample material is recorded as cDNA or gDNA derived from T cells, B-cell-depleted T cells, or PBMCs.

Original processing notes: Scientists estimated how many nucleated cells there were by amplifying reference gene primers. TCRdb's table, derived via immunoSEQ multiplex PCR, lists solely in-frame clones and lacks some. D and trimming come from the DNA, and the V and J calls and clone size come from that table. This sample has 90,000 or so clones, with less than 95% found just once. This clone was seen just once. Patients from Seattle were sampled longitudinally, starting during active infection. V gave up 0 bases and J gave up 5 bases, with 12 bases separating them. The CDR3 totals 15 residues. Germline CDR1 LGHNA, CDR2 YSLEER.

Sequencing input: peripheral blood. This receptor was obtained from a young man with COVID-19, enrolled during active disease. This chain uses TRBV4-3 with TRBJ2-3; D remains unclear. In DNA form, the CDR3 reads TGCGCCAGCAGCCAAGATTCGAGAGTTGGAGATACGCAGTATTTT. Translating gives CASSQDSRVGDTQYF.